Presented here are 10 T cell receptor beta chains from one specimen sequenced in a study of T-cell memory formation after mild COVID-19. TCRdb ran MiXCR on the 5' RACE reads and lists one entry per CDR3 protein. The table lists roughly 280,000 distinct CDR3 sequences, approximately 8% of them singletons. The sample comprised PBMCs or a T cell subset sorted from them (not recorded which). The receptors derive from a man aged 18 to 29 who had mild COVID-19 (a few samples of this study predate the infection). Cell type and time point are not known.

The chain links TRBV28 to TRBJ2-5; no clear D gene. From germline, CDR1 is MDHEN and CDR2 SYDVKM. Trimming removed 7 bases from V and 0 bases from J, with 6 bases in between. This CDR3 is 12 amino acids long. CDR3 DNA: TGTGCCAGCACAGCGAACCAAGAGACCCAGTACTTC. This gives the protein CASTANQETQYF.

This clonotype was observed once. The chain couples TRBV29-1 to TRBJ1-1, with D maybe TRBD1 (6 bases). Looked up from germline, CDR1 is SQVTM and CDR2 is ANQGSEA. CDR3 length equals 14 residues. Trimming removed 3 bases from V and 8 bases from J, with 19 bases in between. Written as DNA, the CDR3 is TGCAGCGTTGAGTTGGGGGGCCAGGGTGAGGAAGCTTTCTTT. Amino acid sequence: CSVELGGQGEEAFF. The full variable domain, rest sourced from reference TRBV29-1 and TRBJ1-1, is SAVISQKPSRDICQRGTSLTIQCQVDSQVTMMFWYRQQPGQSLTLIATANQGSEATYESGFVIDKFPISRPNLTFSTLTVSNMSPEDSSIYLCSVELGGQGEEAFFGQGTRLTVV.

This clonotype came up a few times. The chain links TRBV5-1 to TRBJ2-1; 9 bases align to TRBD2. V shed 7 bases and J 3 bases; nucleotides not matched to a gene: 5. This CDR3 comprises 14 residues. The germline V gene encodes CDR1 SGHRS and CDR2 YFSETQ. The CDR3 bases are TGCGCCAGCGGCGGGGGGGCAGGCTACAATGAGCAGTTCTTC. This codes for CASGGGAGYNEQFF.

In this sample, this clonotype turned up a few times. DNA for the CDR3: TGCGCCAGCAGCCAGGGACTAGCGGGGGGTTATGAGCAGTTCTTC. Residues: CASSQGLAGGYEQFF. The chain couples TRBV4-3 to TRBJ2-1; TRBD2 matches 15 bases. In germline, CDR1 is LGHNA, CDR2 YSLEER. The ends lost 3 bases at V and 8 bases at J; junction bases unmatched: 2. This CDR3 has 15 residues.

In this sample, this clonotype turned up a few times. The chain couples TRBV2 to TRBJ1-4; D is ambiguous. CDR3 length: 12 amino acids. Trimming left V 6 bases short and J 5 bases short, with 7 bases between. Germline CDR1 and CDR2: SNHLY and FYNNEI. This CDR3 is CASRARNEKLFF. CDR3 sequence (DNA): TGTGCCAGCAGGGCACGGAATGAAAAACTGTTTTTT.

This chain uses TRBV5-1 with TRBJ2-1, with D perhaps matching TRBD2 (5 bases). Deletions cut 3 bases from V and 5 bases from J, with 18 bases between. The length of the CDR3 is 16 residues. CDR1 is SGHRS and CDR2 is YFSETQ in the germline V gene. The CDR3 here is CASSSTGEKRNNEQFF. CDR3 coding DNA: TGCGCCAGCAGCTCGACCGGGGAGAAGAGAAACAATGAGCAGTTCTTC. Looking up the rest from reference TRBV5-1 and TRBJ2-1 gives the full variable domain: KAGVTQTPRYLIKTRGQQVTLSCSPISGHRSVSWYQQTPGQGLQFLFEYFSETQRNKGNFPGRFSGRQFSNSRSEMNVSTLELGDSALYLCASSSTGEKRNNEQFFGPGTRLTVL.

In its sample, this clonotype was seen many times. The chain joins TRBV7-2 to TRBJ2-3; TRBD2 aligns across 10 bases. V shed 5 bases, J shed 0 bases, and the junction held 11 bases outside the gene matches. The CDR3 runs 18 residues. The germline gives CDR1 SGHTA, CDR2 FQGNSA. For the CDR3, the DNA is TGTGCCAGCAGCCGCGGACTAGCGGATTACTCTAGCACAGATACGCAGTATTTT. Protein product: CASSRGLADYSSTDTQYF.

In this sample, this clonotype turned up a few times. The chain uses TRBV6-6 and TRBJ1-1; TRBD1 might be the D (5 bases). The CDR3 sequence is 15 residues long. CDR1 is MNHNY and CDR2 is SVGAGI in the germline V gene (reference sequence). Trimming stripped 2 bases from V and 0 bases from J, with 10 bases between. DNA for the CDR3: TGTGCCAGCAGTTACGGGGCGGGGGTGAACACTGAAGCTTTCTTT. Protein: CASSYGAGVNTEAFF.

The genes are TRBV20-1 and TRBJ2-7; perhaps TRBD2 as D (6 bases). CDR3 length equals 13 residues. CDR1 and CDR2 (germline): DFQATT, SNEGSKA (reference sequence). Trimming removed 1 base at V and 3 bases at J, with 10 bases between. The CDR3 DNA follows: TGCAGTGCTAGAGTCCGGGGGATCTACGAGCAGTACTTC. Translated, it gives CSARVRGIYEQYF.

This clonotype showed up just a few times. V and J are TRBV11-2 and TRBJ2-5; 10 nucleotides align to TRBD2. Trimming at V came to 1 base and at J to 2 bases, leaving 19 bases not matched to a gene. The V gene's germline CDR1 is SGHAT and CDR2 FQNNGV. The CDR3 extends over 21 amino acids. CDR3 loop: CASSLVRPLAGVFRSQETQYF. The CDR3 DNA sequence: TGTGCCAGCAGCTTAGTCAGGCCGCTAGCGGGGGTTTTTCGGTCTCAAGAGACCCAGTACTTC.